This TCR beta chain was sequenced for a study of CD8 T cells in Susac syndrome. This clonotype showed up just a few times. The authors reverse transcribed about 0.5 to 1 ug RNA with random hexamers. Multiplex PCR with immunoSEQ amplified the TCR beta CDR3 across 54 Vbeta and 13 Jbeta. TCRdb used MiXCR to reprocess the immunoSEQ multiplex PCR reads, holding one entry per CDR3 protein. The data hold about 300,000 distinct CDR3 sequences, with 80% to 90% observed a single time. Germline V gene data show CDR1 as SGHNT and CDR2 as YYREEE (reference sequence). There are 16 residues in the CDR3. The V and J ends lost 1 base and 1 base, in that order; junction bases with no gene match: 4. High-throughput TCR beta sequencing covered peripheral CD8+ and CD4+ T cells. Stable or active relapsing-remitting multiple sclerosis, untreated and meeting revised McDonald criteria, defined the controls. TEMRA cells were enriched by FACS, and CD4+ and CD8+ T cells were negatively isolated.

The rearrangement uses TRBV5-4 and TRBJ2-7, with 11 bases matching TRBD1. The receptor comes from a human donor with multiple sclerosis. The sample was CD8+ T cells from PBMCs. In DNA, the CDR3 is TGTGCCAGCAGCTTGTATGGGACAGGGGGATCCTACGAGCAGTACTTC. It yields the protein CASSLYGTGGSYEQYF.